This T cell receptor (beta chain) comes out of a study of T cell changes during pregnancy in multiple sclerosis. Repertoires were generated with immunoSEQ multiplex PCR, while TCRdb's copy carries only in-frame clones and drops some. This sample has roughly 89,000 clones, with around 92% found just once. Germline CDR1 is MNHEY and CDR2 is SMNVEV (reference sequence). This CDR3 region has 16 residues. J gave up 7 bases and V 5 bases, and 8 bases lay outside the gene matches. The rearrangement uses TRBV27 and TRBJ2-1, with 13 bases identical to TRBD2. The sequence was collected from a female donor with multiple sclerosis, enrolled in a pregnancy study. The sample here was peripheral blood, taken in the third trimester of pregnancy. The CDR3 spells CASSIRTSGRPNEQFF. Here the CDR3 DNA reads TGTGCCAGCAGTATAAGGACTAGCGGGAGACCGAATGAGCAGTTCTTC.